Ten or more counts support the clone carrying this TCR beta chain. The data originate from a study of human T cells and chemical hapten exposure. Stated time point: healthy volunteer bleed at 2 weeks. The study extracted total RNA from unfractionated whole blood. With V trimmed by 4 bases and J by 4 bases, 3 bases remained unmatched. The CDR3 length is 14 residues. Germline V gene data show CDR1 as SNHLY and CDR2 as FYNNEI. One entry per CDR3 protein results from TCRdb running MiXCR on the RACE reads. The table includes 130,000 or so distinct CDR3 sequences, about 9% detected once. The chain links TRBV2 to TRBJ1-1, with TRBD1 matching 10 bases. The TCR was taken from a male donor in good health. Some clones in this sample may be carry-over from other donors' samples. The sequenced sample consisted of whole blood. In nucleotides, the CDR3 is TGTGCCAGCAGTGCCCGGACAGGGGGCACTGAAGCTTTCTTT. Its protein is CASSARTGGTEAFF.